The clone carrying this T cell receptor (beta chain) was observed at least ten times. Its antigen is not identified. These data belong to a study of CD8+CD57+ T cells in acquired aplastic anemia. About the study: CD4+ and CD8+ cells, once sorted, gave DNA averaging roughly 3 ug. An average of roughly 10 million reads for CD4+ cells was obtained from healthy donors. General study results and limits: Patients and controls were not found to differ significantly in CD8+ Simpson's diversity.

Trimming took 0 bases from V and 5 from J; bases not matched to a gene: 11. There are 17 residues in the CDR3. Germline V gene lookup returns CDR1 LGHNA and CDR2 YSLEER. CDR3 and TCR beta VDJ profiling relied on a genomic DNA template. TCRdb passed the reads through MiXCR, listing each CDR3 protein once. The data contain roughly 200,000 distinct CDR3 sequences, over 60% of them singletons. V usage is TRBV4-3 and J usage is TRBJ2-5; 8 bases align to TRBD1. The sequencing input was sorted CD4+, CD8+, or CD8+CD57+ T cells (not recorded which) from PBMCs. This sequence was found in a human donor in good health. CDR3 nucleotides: TGCGCCAGCAGCCAAGATGGTACAGGGGGGCATCCGGAGACCCAGTACTTC. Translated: CASSQDGTGGHPETQYF.